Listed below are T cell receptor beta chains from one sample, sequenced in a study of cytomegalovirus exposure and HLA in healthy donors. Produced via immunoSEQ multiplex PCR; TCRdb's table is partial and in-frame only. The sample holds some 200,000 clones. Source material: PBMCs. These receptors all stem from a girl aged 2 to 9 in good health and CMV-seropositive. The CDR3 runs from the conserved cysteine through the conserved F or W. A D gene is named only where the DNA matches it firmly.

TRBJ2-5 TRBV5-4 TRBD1 CASSSRQGAVTQYF TGTGCCAGCAGCTCTCGGCAGGGGGCTGTGACCCAGTACTTC
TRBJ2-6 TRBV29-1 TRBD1 CSVQGAGGANVLTF TGCAGCGTACAGGGGGCAGGTGGGGCCAACGTCCTGACTTTC
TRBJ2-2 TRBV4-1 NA CASSPGRGANTGELFF TGCGCCAGCAGCCCCGGCCGCGGGGCTAACACCGGGGAGCTGTTTTTT
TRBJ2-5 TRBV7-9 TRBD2 CASSLERTSVETQYF TGTGCCAGCAGCTTAGAAAGGACTAGCGTAGAGACCCAGTACTTC
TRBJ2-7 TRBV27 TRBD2 CASSLASGRYEQYF TGTGCCAGCAGTTTAGCTAGCGGGAGATACGAGCAGTACTTC
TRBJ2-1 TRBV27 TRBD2 CASSLPPSGSYNEQFF TGTGCCAGCAGCCTCCCTCCTAGCGGGAGTTATAATGAGCAGTTCTTC
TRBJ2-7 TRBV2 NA CASKQGLVQYF TGTGCCAGCAAACAGGGTTTAGTGCAGTACTTC
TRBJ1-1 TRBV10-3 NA CAISEPGIGGTEAFF TGTGCCATCAGTGAGCCCGGAATCGGAGGAACTGAAGCTTTCTTT
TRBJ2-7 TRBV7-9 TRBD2 CASSLGLAGGSSYEQYF TGTGCCAGCAGCTTAGGACTAGCGGGAGGAAGCTCCTACGAGCAGTACTTC
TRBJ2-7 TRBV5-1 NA CASSLEAGFSYEQYF TGCGCCAGCAGCTTGGAGGCAGGCTTCTCCTACGAGCAGTACTTC
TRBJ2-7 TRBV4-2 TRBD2 CASSPRGVAGGPVYEQYF TGTGCCAGCAGCCCGCGGGGGGTAGCGGGAGGGCCGGTCTACGAGCAGTACTTC
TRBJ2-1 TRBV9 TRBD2 CASSGTSSYNEQFF TGTGCCAGCAGCGGGACTAGCTCCTACAATGAGCAGTTCTTC
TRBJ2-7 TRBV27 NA CASRVGSSSYEQYF TGTGCCAGCAGGGTAGGCTCTAGCTCCTACGAGCAGTACTTC
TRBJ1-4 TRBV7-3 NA CASSFQRGNNEKLFF TGTGCCAGCAGCTTTCAACGGGGGAATAATGAAAAACTGTTTTTT
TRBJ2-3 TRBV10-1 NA CASSAGTFDTDTQYF TGCGCCAGCTCTGCCGGGACTTTTGACACAGATACGCAGTATTTT
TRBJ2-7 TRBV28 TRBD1 CASSAGTGVYEQYF TGTGCCAGCAGTGCCGGGACAGGTGTCTACGAGCAGTACTTC
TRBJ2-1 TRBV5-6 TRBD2 CASSSRFIAGTRYNEQFF TGTGCCAGCAGCTCCCGTTTTATAGCGGGAACAAGGTACAATGAGCAGTTCTTC
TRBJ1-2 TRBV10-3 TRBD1 CAINPGQGEGYTF TGTGCCATCAACCCGGGACAGGGTGAAGGCTACACCTTC
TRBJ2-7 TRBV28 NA CASSLGHLTGGHF TGTGCCAGCAGTTTAGGCCATTTGACAGGCGGGCACTTC
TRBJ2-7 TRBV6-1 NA CASKRNESWAYEQYF TGTGCCAGCAAGCGTAATGAGTCGTGGGCCTACGAGCAGTACTTC
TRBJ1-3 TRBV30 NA CAWSVRGGLSGNTIYF TGTGCCTGGAGTGTACGGGGGGGGCTCTCTGGAAACACCATATATTTT
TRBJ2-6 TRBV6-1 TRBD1 CASSEAWRDRGKGANVLTF TGTGCCAGCAGTGAAGCGTGGAGGGACAGGGGGAAAGGGGCCAACGTCCTGACTTTC
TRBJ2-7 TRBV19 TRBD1 CASSSRTGTYEQYF TGTGCCAGTAGTTCACGGACAGGGACCTACGAGCAGTACTTC
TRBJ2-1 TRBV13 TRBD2 CASSLALRGLMSGLGDEQFF TGTGCCAGCAGCTTAGCTTTGCGGGGGTTGATGTCGGGTCTCGGGGATGAGCAGTTCTTC
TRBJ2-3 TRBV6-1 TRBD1 CASSEPGQETDTQYF TGTGCCAGCAGTGAGCCGGGACAGGAAACAGATACGCAGTATTTT
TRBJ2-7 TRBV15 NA CATRNTGNEQYF TGTGCCACCAGGAATACAGGGAACGAGCAGTACTTC
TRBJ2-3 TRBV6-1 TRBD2 CASSEAGSGRAWGDTQYF TGTGCCAGCAGTGAAGCTGGGAGCGGGAGGGCCTGGGGAGATACGCAGTATTTT
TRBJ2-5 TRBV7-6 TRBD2 CASSSIAGGLQETQYF TGTGCCAGCAGCTCCATAGCGGGAGGCTTACAAGAGACCCAGTACTTC
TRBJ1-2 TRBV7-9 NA CASSPTNRIDGYTF TGTGCCAGCAGCCCGACCAACAGGATTGATGGCTACACCTTC
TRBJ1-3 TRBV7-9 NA CASSLQDYSGNTIYF TGTGCCAGCAGCTTACAGGATTACTCTGGAAACACCATATATTTT
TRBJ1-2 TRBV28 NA CASSPPPTGGYTF TGTGCCAGCAGTCCCCCCCCGACAGGAGGCTACACCTTC
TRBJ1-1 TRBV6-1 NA CASNRESTEAFF TGTGCCAGCAACAGGGAGAGCACTGAAGCTTTCTTT
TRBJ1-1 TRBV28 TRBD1 CASSGPGQGAGTEAFF TGTGCCAGCAGTGGACCGGGACAGGGGGCTGGGACTGAAGCTTTCTTT
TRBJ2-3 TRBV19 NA CASRGIGLLTPPTDTQYF TGTGCCAGTAGGGGGATCGGACTTCTCACCCCACCTACAGATACGCAGTATTTT
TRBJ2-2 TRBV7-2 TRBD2 CASSLVAGGPFGELFF TGTGCCAGCAGCTTAGTGGCGGGAGGGCCATTCGGGGAGCTGTTTTTT
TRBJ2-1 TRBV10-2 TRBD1 CASSVETGGSNEQFF TGCGCCAGCAGTGTGGAGACAGGGGGCTCCAATGAGCAGTTCTTC
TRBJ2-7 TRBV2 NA CASSLIQDHEQYF TGTGCCAGCAGTTTAATACAGGACCACGAGCAGTACTTC
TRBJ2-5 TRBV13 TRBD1 CASSATGYQETQYF TGTGCCAGCAGCGCGACAGGGTATCAAGAGACCCAGTACTTC
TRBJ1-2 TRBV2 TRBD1 CASSPGTGYGGGYTF TGTGCCAGCAGTCCCGGGACAGGGTATGGAGGGGGCTACACCTTC
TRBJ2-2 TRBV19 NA CASRGLGLPSTGELFF TGTGCCAGTAGGGGGCTGGGGCTCCCCAGTACCGGGGAGCTGTTTTTT
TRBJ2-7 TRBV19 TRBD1 CASSSGQHFEQYF TGTGCCAGTAGCTCGGGACAGCATTTCGAGCAGTACTTC
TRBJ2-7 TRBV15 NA CATSRAYSYEQYF TGTGCCACCAGCAGAGCGTACAGCTACGAGCAGTACTTC
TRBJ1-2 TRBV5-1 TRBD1 CASSLVAGQDFYGYTF TGCGCCAGCAGCTTGGTGGCGGGACAGGATTTCTATGGCTACACCTTC
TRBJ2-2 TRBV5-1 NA CASSLAPDNELFF TGCGCCAGCAGCTTGGCCCCCGACAACGAGCTGTTTTTT
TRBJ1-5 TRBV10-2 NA CAVHPVELSNGNQPQHF TGCGCCGTTCACCCTGTAGAGCTGTCGAATGGCAATCAGCCCCAGCATTTT
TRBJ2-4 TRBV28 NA CASRGWGRPPLAKNIQYF TGTGCCAGCCGGGGTTGGGGGCGCCCTCCATTAGCCAAAAACATTCAGTACTTC
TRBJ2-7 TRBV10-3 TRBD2 CAISPTSGGEEQYF TGTGCCATCAGCCCGACTAGCGGAGGAGAGGAGCAGTACTTC
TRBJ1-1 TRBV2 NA CARCVGGNTEAFF TGTGCCAGATGCGTGGGGGGGAACACTGAAGCTTTCTTT